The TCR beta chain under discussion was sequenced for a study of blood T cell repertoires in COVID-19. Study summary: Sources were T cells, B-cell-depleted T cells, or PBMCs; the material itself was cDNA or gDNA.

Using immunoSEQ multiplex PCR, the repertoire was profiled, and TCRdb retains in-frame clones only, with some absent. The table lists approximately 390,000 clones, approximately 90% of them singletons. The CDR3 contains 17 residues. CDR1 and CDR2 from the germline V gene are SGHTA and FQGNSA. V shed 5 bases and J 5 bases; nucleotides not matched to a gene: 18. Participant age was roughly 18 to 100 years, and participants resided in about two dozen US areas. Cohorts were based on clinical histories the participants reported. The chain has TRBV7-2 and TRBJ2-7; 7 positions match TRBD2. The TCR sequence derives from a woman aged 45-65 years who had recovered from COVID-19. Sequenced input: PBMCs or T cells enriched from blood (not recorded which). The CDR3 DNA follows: TGTGCCAGCAGCACGCAACCTAGGACTAGTTATTCTCACGAGCAGTACTTC. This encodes CASSTQPRTSYSHEQYF.